These 3 T cell receptor beta chains were sequenced from one sample in a study of neurological immune-mediated disorders. TCRdb reprocessed the 5' RACE reads via MiXCR and lists one record per CDR3 protein. The repertoire holds approximately 19,000 distinct CDR3 sequences, with about 15% as singletons. Material: PBMCs. These receptors all stem from a female donor with HTLV-1-associated myelopathy (HAM/TSP).

This clonotype is judged medium-sized (0.01 to 0.1%). The rearrangement links TRBV20-1 to TRBJ2-2; D call uncertain. Trimming removed 2 bases at V and 1 base at J, with 5 bases between. The CDR3 is 13 residues long. Germline CDR1 reads DFQATT; CDR2 reads SNEGSKA (reference sequence). The CDR3 bases are TGCAGTGCTAGAAATCTGAACACCGGGGAGCTGTTTTTT. Translation: CSARNLNTGELFF.

This clonotype was seen many times. The rearrangement uses TRBV6-6 and TRBJ1-4; D ambiguous. This CDR3 comprises 14 residues. Trimming removed 6 bases from V and 0 bases from J, with 8 bases in between. Germline V CDR1 and CDR2: MNHNY, SVGAGI (reference sequence). CDR3 sequence: CASRKATTNEKLFF. Here the CDR3 DNA reads TGTGCCAGCAGGAAGGCAACAACTAATGAAAAACTGTTTTTT.

At least ten counts were recorded for this clonotype. V is TRBV3-1 and J is TRBJ2-5; TRBD2 matches at 7 bases. Per the germline V gene, CDR1 is LGHDT and CDR2 is YNNKEL (reference sequence). The CDR3 is made up of 15 amino acids. The J segment lost 5 bases and the V segment lost 3 bases, leaving 9 bases of the junction unmatched. CDR3 in DNA: TGTGCCAGCAGCCATTCCGGGGGGTTTGAGGAGACCCAGTACTTC. It yields the protein CASSHSGGFEETQYF.